These 8 T cell receptor beta chains were all obtained from the same sample, sequenced in a study of cytomegalovirus exposure and HLA in healthy donors. This PCR relied on a set of 60 Vbeta primers and 13 Jbeta primers. Produced via immunoSEQ multiplex PCR; TCRdb's table is partial and in-frame only. The sample holds 150,000 to 200,000 clones, about 76% seen once. The sample taken for sequencing was PBMCs. The source is a male donor in good health and CMV-seropositive.

V and J are TRBV5-1 and TRBJ2-1; TRBD1 matches 7 bases. CDR1 SGHRS and CDR2 YFSETQ come from the germline V gene. The CDR3 contains 16 residues. Losses at the gene ends were 1 base for V and 0 bases for J; bases not matched to a gene: 4. The CDR3 bases are TGCGCCAGCAGCTTGAGGGGGCGGAGCTCCTACAATGAGCAGTTCTTC. Translated: CASSLRGRSSYNEQFF.

The J gene is TRBJ1-1, the V gene TRBV25-1; a possible D gene is TRBD1 (6 bases). The CDR3 runs to 14 residues. CDR1 MGHDK and CDR2 SYGVNS come from the germline V gene. The germline V and J ends were trimmed by 5 bases and 7 bases, with 17 bases remaining between them. The CDR3 sequence is CASSKSRTDLEAFF. The CDR3 DNA reads TGTGCCAGCAGTAAATCGAGGACAGACCTTGAAGCTTTCTTT.

This sequence joins TRBV7-2 and TRBJ2-5; D perhaps matches TRBD2 (7 bases). CDR1 and CDR2 (germline): SGHTA, FQGNSA. The ends were cut back, 6 bases at V and 5 bases at J, with 19 bases in the middle. The CDR3 is 15 residues long. Written as DNA, the CDR3 is TGTGCCAGCAGTCGCGGGGGCCGGGGTTTGGAGACCCAGTACTTC. It translates to CASSRGGRGLETQYF. Filled out from reference TRBV7-2 and TRBJ2-5, the complete variable domain reads GAGVSQSPSNKVTEKGKDVELRCDPISGHTALYWYRQSLGQGLEFLIYFQGNSAPDKSGLPSDRFSAERTGGSVSTLTIQRTQQEDSAVYLCASSRGGRGLETQYFGPGTRLLVL.

V gene TRBV30 combines with J gene TRBJ2-5, with 8 bases that match TRBD2. The germline CDR1 and CDR2 sequences are GTSNPN and SVGIG (reference sequence). CDR3 length: 11 amino acids. The CDR3 DNA reads as TGTGCACGGGGGGGCCCAGAGACCCAGTACTTC. Translating it yields CARGGPETQYF.

The CDR3, as DNA: TGTGCCAGCAGCTTACATACAGGGTCGGGCACTGAAGCTTTCTTT. This codes for CASSLHTGSGTEAFF. V gene TRBV11-2 combines with J gene TRBJ1-1; tentative D call: TRBD1 (6 bases). Deletions cut 2 bases from V and 4 bases from J, with 14 bases between. Germline V gene data show CDR1 as SGHAT and CDR2 as FQNNGV. This CDR3 spans 15 amino acids.

This clone came up a few times. The rearrangement uses TRBV2 and TRBJ2-2; perhaps TRBD2 as D (5 bases). Trimming cost V 6 bases and J 7 bases, with 18 bases left between them. This CDR3 region has 15 residues. Germline lookup yields CDR1 SNHLY and CDR2 FYNNEI. For the CDR3, the DNA is TGTGCCAGCAGACACACCCGAGGGTCCGTCGGGGAGCTGTTTTTT. This codes for CASRHTRGSVGELFF.

This clone was seen a few times. The rearrangement links TRBV2 to TRBJ2-7, with TRBD2 as a possible D gene (6 bases). The CDR3 is made up of 13 amino acids. V was trimmed by 4 bases and J by 6 bases, leaving 13 bases between them. Germline CDR1 SNHLY, CDR2 FYNNEI. In nucleotides, the CDR3 is TGTGCCAGCAGTGGGGAGGAGGTAGGCGAGCAGTACTTC. Amino acids: CASSGEEVGEQYF.

The V gene is TRBV7-9, the J gene TRBJ2-7; TRBD1 matches at 7 bases. The V gene's germline CDR1 is SEHNR and CDR2 FQNEAQ (reference sequence). The CDR3 is 14 residues long. V lost 5 bases, J lost 2 bases, and 6 bases stayed unmatched. In DNA form, the CDR3 reads TGTGCCAGCAGCGGTACAGGGGTGACCTACGAGCAGTACTTC. Protein sequence: CASSGTGVTYEQYF.